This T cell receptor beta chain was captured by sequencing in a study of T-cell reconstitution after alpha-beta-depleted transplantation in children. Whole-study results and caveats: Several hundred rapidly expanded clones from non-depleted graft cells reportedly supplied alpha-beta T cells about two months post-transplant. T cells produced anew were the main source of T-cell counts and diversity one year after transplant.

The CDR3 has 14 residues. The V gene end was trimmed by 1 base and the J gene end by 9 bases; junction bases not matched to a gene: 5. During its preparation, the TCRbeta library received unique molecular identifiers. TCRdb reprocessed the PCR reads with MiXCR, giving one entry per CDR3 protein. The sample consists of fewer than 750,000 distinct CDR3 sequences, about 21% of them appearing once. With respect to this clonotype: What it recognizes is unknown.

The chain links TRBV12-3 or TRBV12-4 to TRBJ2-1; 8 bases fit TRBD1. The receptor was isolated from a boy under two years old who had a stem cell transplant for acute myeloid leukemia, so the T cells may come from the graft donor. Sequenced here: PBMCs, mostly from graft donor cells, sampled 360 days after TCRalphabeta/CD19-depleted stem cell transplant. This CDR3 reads CASSLGTGFAEQFF. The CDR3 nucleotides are TGTGCCAGCAGTTTAGGGACAGGGTTTGCTGAGCAGTTCTTC.